The present T cell receptor beta chain was sequenced within a study of T-cell reconstitution after alpha-beta-depleted transplantation in children. Study-wide results and limits: Several hundred expanded graft clones reportedly were the source of alpha-beta T cells about two months after transplant. Some patients' high day-60 TCRbeta diversity was traced to surviving recipient T cells and thymic progenitors.

TCRbeta library preparation incorporated unique molecular identifiers. TCRdb ran MiXCR on the PCR reads and lists one entry per CDR3 protein. The sample holds 780,000 or so distinct CDR3 sequences, roughly 15% seen once. Remarks on this clonotype: Its antigen remains unidentified.

J lost 4 bases, V lost 5 bases, and 5 bases had no gene match. This CDR3 is 15 amino acids long. Germline CDR1 SGHRS, CDR2 YFSETQ. The rearrangement joins TRBV5-1 to TRBJ2-3, with 12 bases aligning to TRBD2. This specimen consisted of PBMCs, mostly from graft donor cells, obtained 360 days after TCRalphabeta/CD19-depleted stem cell transplant. The clonotype was recovered from a male patient between 5 and 17 years old who had a stem cell transplant for acute lymphoblastic leukemia, so the T cells may come from the graft donor. Written as DNA, the CDR3 is TGCGCCAGCAGAGTGACTAGCGGGAGAGCAGATACGCAGTATTTT. Residues: CASRVTSGRADTQYF.